Listed below are T cell receptor beta chains from one sample, sequenced in a study of T-cell reconstitution after alpha-beta-depleted transplantation in children. TCRdb fed the PCR reads into MiXCR, producing one record per CDR3 protein. The repertoire holds a few hundred thousand distinct CDR3 sequences, with around 17% as singletons. The starting material was PBMCs from the stem cell graft donor, obtained from the stem cell graft. The receptors originated from a human donor who donated a stem cell graft to a child with acute lymphoblastic leukemia. The CDR3 runs from the conserved cysteine through the conserved F or W. Fields, in order: V gene, J gene, clone size, D gene, CDR3 DNA, CDR3 protein. D genes are given only for firm matches. For some rows the clone size is stated as once, few or many, or as a class when expanded; others skip it.

V gene: TRBV5-1; J gene: TRBJ2-7; clone size: -; D gene: TRBD2; CDR3 DNA: TGCGCCAGCAGCAAAACTAGCGGCGTATCCTCCTACGAGCAGTACTTC; CDR3 protein: CASSKTSGVSSYEQYF
V gene: TRBV6-1; J gene: TRBJ2-2; clone size: -; D gene: -; CDR3 DNA: TGTGCCAGCAGTCAACGGACTGGTATGAACACCGGGGAGCTGTTTTTT; CDR3 protein: CASSQRTGMNTGELFF
V gene: TRBV20-1; J gene: TRBJ2-7; clone size: few; D gene: -; CDR3 DNA: TGCAGTGCGGGTTTTGGGGATGGCCACGAGCAGTACTTC; CDR3 protein: CSAGFGDGHEQYF
V gene: TRBV20-1; J gene: TRBJ2-5; clone size: -; D gene: TRBD2; CDR3 DNA: TGCAGTGCTGCCGCCGGACTAGCGAGTGGGGAGACCCAGTACTTC; CDR3 protein: CSAAAGLASGETQYF
V gene: TRBV19; J gene: TRBJ2-7; clone size: -; D gene: -; CDR3 DNA: TGTGCCAGTAAGTTCGCTAGCGCGAGCTCCTACGAGCAGTACTTC; CDR3 protein: CASKFASASSYEQYF
V gene: TRBV12-3/TRBV12-4; J gene: TRBJ2-4; clone size: few; D gene: -; CDR3 DNA: TGTGCCAGCAGTTTAAAGGGGGCCAAAAACATTCAGTACTTC; CDR3 protein: CASSLKGAKNIQYF
V gene: TRBV11-2; J gene: TRBJ1-2; clone size: -; D gene: -; CDR3 DNA: TGTGCCAGCAGCTTGAACTTTCTGGCCCGCGGAGAGTATGGCTACACCTTC; CDR3 protein: CASSLNFLARGEYGYTF
V gene: TRBV25-1; J gene: TRBJ2-7; clone size: few; D gene: -; CDR3 DNA: TGTGCCAGCAGTTCGACAAGACAGGACTACGAGCAGTACTTC; CDR3 protein: CASSSTRQDYEQYF
V gene: TRBV10-3; J gene: TRBJ2-7; clone size: -; D gene: -; CDR3 DNA: TGTGCCATCACTCCCGAGACAGAAGCCTACGAGCAGTACTTC; CDR3 protein: CAITPETEAYEQYF
V gene: TRBV4-1; J gene: TRBJ2-7; clone size: -; D gene: -; CDR3 DNA: TGCGCCAGCAGCCAAGGGCTAGCGAGAACCTACGAGCAGTACTTC; CDR3 protein: CASSQGLARTYEQYF
V gene: TRBV14; J gene: TRBJ2-5; clone size: -; D gene: -; CDR3 DNA: TGTGCCAGCAGCCCGTATCCCGGTTTTCTTGGGGAGACCCAGTACTTC; CDR3 protein: CASSPYPGFLGETQYF
V gene: TRBV4-1; J gene: TRBJ1-6; clone size: -; D gene: -; CDR3 DNA: TGCGCCAGCAGCCAAGTCTGGGATTATAATTCACCCCTCCACTTT; CDR3 protein: CASSQVWDYNSPLHF
V gene: TRBV12-3/TRBV12-4; J gene: TRBJ1-1; clone size: few; D gene: -; CDR3 DNA: TGTGCCAGCAGTTTCCGGACCCTGAACACTGAAGCTTTCTTT; CDR3 protein: CASSFRTLNTEAFF
V gene: TRBV7-2; J gene: TRBJ1-1; clone size: few; D gene: TRBD1; CDR3 DNA: TGTGCCAGCAGCCGCAGGGGGCGGGGGAGCACTGAAGCTTTCTTT; CDR3 protein: CASSRRGRGSTEAFF
V gene: TRBV29-1; J gene: TRBJ2-2; clone size: few; D gene: -; CDR3 DNA: TGCAGCGTTGCGAAGGGGTCCGGGGAGCTGTTTTTT; CDR3 protein: CSVAKGSGELFF
V gene: TRBV30; J gene: TRBJ2-2; clone size: -; D gene: TRBD2; CDR3 DNA: TGTGCCTGGAGTTTGGGACTAGCGGGAACCGGGGAGCTGTTTTTT; CDR3 protein: CAWSLGLAGTGELFF
V gene: TRBV12-3/TRBV12-4; J gene: TRBJ2-3; clone size: few; D gene: TRBD2; CDR3 DNA: TGTGCCAGCAGTTTTCGGCTAGCGGGGTGGACAGATACGCAGTATTTT; CDR3 protein: CASSFRLAGWTDTQYF
V gene: TRBV4-1; J gene: TRBJ1-5; clone size: few; D gene: -; CDR3 DNA: TGCGCCAGCAGCCCTCAGGAGGGCAGCAATCAGCCCCAGCATTTT; CDR3 protein: CASSPQEGSNQPQHF
V gene: TRBV7-9; J gene: TRBJ2-7; clone size: few; D gene: -; CDR3 DNA: TGTGCCAGCAGCTTAATGGAGCGCGGGGAATACGAGCAGTACTTC; CDR3 protein: CASSLMERGEYEQYF
V gene: TRBV12-3/TRBV12-4; J gene: TRBJ1-2; clone size: -; D gene: -; CDR3 DNA: TGTGCCAGCAGCAACCGGACGTTAGGACCCTATGGCTACACCTTC; CDR3 protein: CASSNRTLGPYGYTF
V gene: TRBV12-3/TRBV12-4; J gene: TRBJ1-5; clone size: many; D gene: -; CDR3 DNA: TGTGCCAGCGGCCTACGAGGTCAGCCCCAGCATTTT; CDR3 protein: CASGLRGQPQHF
V gene: TRBV5-1; J gene: TRBJ2-1; clone size: few; D gene: TRBD2; CDR3 DNA: TGCGCCAGCAGCCCGGGGGGGAGAATAGGTAATGAGCAGTTCTTC; CDR3 protein: CASSPGGRIGNEQFF
V gene: TRBV30; J gene: TRBJ1-4; clone size: once; D gene: TRBD1; CDR3 DNA: TGTGCCTGGAGTGGAACCGACAGGGTACACCGAACTAATGAAAAACTGTTTTTT; CDR3 protein: CAWSGTDRVHRTNEKLFF
V gene: TRBV5-1; J gene: TRBJ2-1; clone size: few; D gene: -; CDR3 DNA: TGCGCCAGCAGAACCGGGAACTCCTACAATGAGCAGTTCTTC; CDR3 protein: CASRTGNSYNEQFF
V gene: TRBV29-1; J gene: TRBJ2-7; clone size: -; D gene: TRBD2; CDR3 DNA: TGCAGCGTTGACGGACTAGCTCCGACCTACGAGCAGTACTTC; CDR3 protein: CSVDGLAPTYEQYF
V gene: TRBV2; J gene: TRBJ2-2; clone size: -; D gene: -; CDR3 DNA: TGTGCCAGCAGTGAGGGGGCTTCAGTGATCACCGGGGAGCTGTTTTTT; CDR3 protein: CASSEGASVITGELFF
V gene: TRBV20-1; J gene: TRBJ1-6; clone size: few; D gene: -; CDR3 DNA: TGCAGTGCTAGAATTACAGGGACCTATAATTCACCCCTCCACTTT; CDR3 protein: CSARITGTYNSPLHF
V gene: TRBV5-1; J gene: TRBJ2-7; clone size: -; D gene: -; CDR3 DNA: TGCGCCAGCAGCCGGGGGCTAGCGGTTAACGACGAGCAGTACTTC; CDR3 protein: CASSRGLAVNDEQYF
V gene: TRBV30; J gene: TRBJ2-7; clone size: few; D gene: TRBD2; CDR3 DNA: TGTGCCTGGACTAGCGGGAGCGTCGAGCAGTACTTC; CDR3 protein: CAWTSGSVEQYF
V gene: TRBV15; J gene: TRBJ1-1; clone size: few; D gene: TRBD1; CDR3 DNA: TGTGCCACCAGGACAGGGACTAGGGCGGCGAAGGCTGAAGCTTTCTTT; CDR3 protein: CATRTGTRAAKAEAFF
V gene: TRBV15; J gene: TRBJ1-2; clone size: -; D gene: -; CDR3 DNA: TGTGCCACCAGCAGAGACCGACAGGAAGGCTACACCTTC; CDR3 protein: CATSRDRQEGYTF
V gene: TRBV10-2; J gene: TRBJ2-3; clone size: -; D gene: -; CDR3 DNA: TGCGCCAGCAGAAGAATAACCACAGGGATCGGCACAGATACGCAGTATTTT; CDR3 protein: CASRRITTGIGTDTQYF
V gene: TRBV11-1; J gene: TRBJ2-1; clone size: -; D gene: TRBD2; CDR3 DNA: TGTGCCAGCAGCTTAATACCTAGCGGGAGAGGGAGCTCCTACAATGAGCAGTTCTTC; CDR3 protein: CASSLIPSGRGSSYNEQFF
V gene: TRBV20-1; J gene: TRBJ2-3; clone size: -; D gene: TRBD2; CDR3 DNA: TGCAGTGCAATCCCCCCGAGACTAGCGGGGGGGACAGATACGCAGTATTTT; CDR3 protein: CSAIPPRLAGGTDTQYF
V gene: TRBV19; J gene: TRBJ2-1; clone size: -; D gene: -; CDR3 DNA: TGTGCCAGTAGTATACAAATAGCCACCTACAATGAGCAGTTCTTC; CDR3 protein: CASSIQIATYNEQFF
V gene: TRBV12-5; J gene: TRBJ2-6; clone size: -; D gene: -; CDR3 DNA: TGTGCTAGTGGTTTGAACCTCGTCCTGACTTTC; CDR3 protein: CASGLNLVLTF
V gene: TRBV5-1; J gene: TRBJ2-7; clone size: once; D gene: TRBD2; CDR3 DNA: TGCGCCAGCATGCGAGCTAGCGGGGGCTCCTACGAGCAGTACTTC; CDR3 protein: CASMRASGGSYEQYF
V gene: TRBV12-3/TRBV12-4; J gene: TRBJ2-1; clone size: -; D gene: TRBD2; CDR3 DNA: TGTGCCAGCAGTTTAGAGACCCCTTCCGGGGGGAGAGGCGATGAGCAGTTCTTC; CDR3 protein: CASSLETPSGGRGDEQFF
V gene: TRBV12-3/TRBV12-4; J gene: TRBJ1-2; clone size: -; D gene: -; CDR3 DNA: TGTGCCAGCAGCCTCCGTCAGGACCTTTATGGCTACACCTTC; CDR3 protein: CASSLRQDLYGYTF
V gene: TRBV12-3/TRBV12-4; J gene: TRBJ1-5; clone size: -; D gene: -; CDR3 DNA: TGTGCCAGCAGGATTGGTGGGGGGGGAAACAATCAGCCCCAGCATTTT; CDR3 protein: CASRIGGGGNNQPQHF
V gene: TRBV6-5; J gene: TRBJ1-2; clone size: few; D gene: -; CDR3 DNA: TGTGCCAGCAGTTATCTACACCCACTATATGGCTACACCTTC; CDR3 protein: CASSYLHPLYGYTF
V gene: TRBV6-5; J gene: TRBJ2-2; clone size: -; D gene: TRBD2; CDR3 DNA: TGTGCCAGCAGTTCCCGACTAGCGGGTCTTACCGGGGAGCTGTTTTTT; CDR3 protein: CASSSRLAGLTGELFF
V gene: TRBV29-1; J gene: TRBJ1-1; clone size: few; D gene: TRBD1; CDR3 DNA: TGCAGCGTGGGGGGACAGGGGGCGACCGGCATGAACACTGAAGCTTTCTTT; CDR3 protein: CSVGGQGATGMNTEAFF